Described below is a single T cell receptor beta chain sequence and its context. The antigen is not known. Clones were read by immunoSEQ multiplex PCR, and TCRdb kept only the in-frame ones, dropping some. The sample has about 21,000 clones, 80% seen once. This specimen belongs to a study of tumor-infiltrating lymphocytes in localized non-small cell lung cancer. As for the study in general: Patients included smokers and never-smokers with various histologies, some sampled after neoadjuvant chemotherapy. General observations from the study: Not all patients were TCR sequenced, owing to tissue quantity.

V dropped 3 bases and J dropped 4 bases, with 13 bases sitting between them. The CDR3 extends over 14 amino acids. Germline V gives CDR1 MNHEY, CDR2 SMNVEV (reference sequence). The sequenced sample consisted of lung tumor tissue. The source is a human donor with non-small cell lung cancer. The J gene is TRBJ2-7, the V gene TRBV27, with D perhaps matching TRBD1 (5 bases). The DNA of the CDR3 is TGTGCCAGCAGTTTGGTCCAGGGCCCATACGAGCAGTACTTC. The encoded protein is CASSLVQGPYEQYF.